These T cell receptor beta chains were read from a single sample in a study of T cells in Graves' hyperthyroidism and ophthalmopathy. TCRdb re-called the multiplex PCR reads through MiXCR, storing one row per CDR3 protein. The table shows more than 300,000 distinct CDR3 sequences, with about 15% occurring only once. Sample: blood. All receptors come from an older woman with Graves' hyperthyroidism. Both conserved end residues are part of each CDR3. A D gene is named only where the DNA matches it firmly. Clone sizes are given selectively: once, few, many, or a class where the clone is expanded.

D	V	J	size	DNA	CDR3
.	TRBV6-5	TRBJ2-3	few	TGTGCCAGCAGTTACTCCGCGACTCGGGGCACGCAGTATTTT	CASSYSATRGTQYF
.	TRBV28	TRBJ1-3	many	TGTGCCAGCAGTTGGGGGATTGGAAACACCATATATTTT	CASSWGIGNTIYF
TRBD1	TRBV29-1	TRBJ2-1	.	TGCAGCGTTTCCGGGACAGGGGCTGGGGATGAGCAGTTCTTC	CSVSGTGAGDEQFF
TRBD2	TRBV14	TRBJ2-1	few	TGTGCCAGCACCCTAATTCAAGTGGCGGGAGGGCTGGGTGAGCAGTTCTTC	CASTLIQVAGGLGEQFF
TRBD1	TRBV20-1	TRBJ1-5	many	TGCAGTGTCGCGGGCGGGACAGGGGGCGCAGAACAGCCCCAGCATTTT	CSVAGGTGGAEQPQHF
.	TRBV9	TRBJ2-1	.	TGTGCCAGCAGCGTAGGAGGGTCTAGCGGACAGACCAATGAGCAGTTCTTC	CASSVGGSSGQTNEQFF
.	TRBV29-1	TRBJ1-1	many	TGCAGCGTTGTAAGACGGTTGAACACTGAAGCTTTCTTT	CSVVRRLNTEAFF
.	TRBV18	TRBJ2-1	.	TGTGCCAGCTCACCGCCCGCGGTCTACAATGAGCAGTTCTTC	CASSPPAVYNEQFF
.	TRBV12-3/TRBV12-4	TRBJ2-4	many	TGTGCCAGCAGTTTATTCATGGATGGAGAAAACATTCAGTACTTC	CASSLFMDGENIQYF
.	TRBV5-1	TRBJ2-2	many	TGCGCCAGCAGCTTGACAGGGCCCACCGGGGAGCTGTTTTTT	CASSLTGPTGELFF
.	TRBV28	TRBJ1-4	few	TGTGCCAGCAGTTTCCCACACGGTGCAACTAATGAAAAACTGTTTTTT	CASSFPHGATNEKLFF
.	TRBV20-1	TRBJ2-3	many	TGCAGTGCCACCCTCTACATCACCGATACGCAGTATTTT	CSATLYITDTQYF
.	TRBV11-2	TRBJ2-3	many	TGTGCCAGCAGCTCCCAATATGGGGCAGATACGCAGTATTTT	CASSSQYGADTQYF
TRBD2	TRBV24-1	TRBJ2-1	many	TGTGCCACCAGTGATTTGCCGGGACTAGCGGGAACAAGCTCCTACAATGAGCAGTTCTTC	CATSDLPGLAGTSSYNEQFF
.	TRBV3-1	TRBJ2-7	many	TGTGCCAGCAGCCAAGGGTTCGAGGGGGGGCAGTACTTC	CASSQGFEGGQYF
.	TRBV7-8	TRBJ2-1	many	TGTGCCAGCAGCAGTGAACAGGGTTACGGCCTCAATGAGCAGTTCTTC	CASSSEQGYGLNEQFF
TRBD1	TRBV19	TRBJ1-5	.	TGTGCCAGTAGTATCAGGGGGTCGAGTCAGCCCCAGCATTTT	CASSIRGSSQPQHF
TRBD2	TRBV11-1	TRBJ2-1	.	TGTGCCAGCAGCTTAAAGATAGCGGGACCTTACAATGAGCAGTTCTTC	CASSLKIAGPYNEQFF
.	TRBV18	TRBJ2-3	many	TGTGCCAGCTCACCTTCGGATACGCAGTATTTT	CASSPSDTQYF
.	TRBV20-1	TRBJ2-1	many	TGCAGCCCGCGGGAGGCAAGGGACAGTGAGCAGTTCTTC	CSPREARDSEQFF
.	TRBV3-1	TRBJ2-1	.	TGTGCCAGCAGCCCCCGACTCCCCCTCCATGAGCAGTTCTTC	CASSPRLPLHEQFF
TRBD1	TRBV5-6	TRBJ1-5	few	TGTGCCAGCAGCCGGGGGACAGGGTTTTATCCCCAGCATTTT	CASSRGTGFYPQHF
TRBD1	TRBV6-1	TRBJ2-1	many	TGTGCCACTTTGACAGGGTATCACTCCAATGAGCAGTTCTTC	CATLTGYHSNEQFF
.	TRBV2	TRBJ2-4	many	TGTGCCAGCAGTGTAGGGACAGCCAAAAACATTCAGTACTTC	CASSVGTAKNIQYF
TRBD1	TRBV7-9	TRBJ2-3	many	TGTGCCAGCAGCTCTCGAGGGGGGACAGGGAGCACAGATACGCAGTATTTT	CASSSRGGTGSTDTQYF
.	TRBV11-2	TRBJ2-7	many	TGTGCCAGCAGACCAATCCGGGTTAGCTCCTACGAGCAGTACTTC	CASRPIRVSSYEQYF
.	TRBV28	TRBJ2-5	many	TGTGCCAGCAGTTTACAGGGCGGGCGAGAGACCCAGTACTTC	CASSLQGGRETQYF
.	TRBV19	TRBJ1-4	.	TGTGCCAGTAGTATCCGGGGGGGGACAATGCAGAATGAAAAACTGTTTTTT	CASSIRGGTMQNEKLFF
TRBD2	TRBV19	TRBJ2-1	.	TGTGCCAGTAGTACCGGGCTAGCGGGAGTCGATGAGCAGTTCTTC	CASSTGLAGVDEQFF
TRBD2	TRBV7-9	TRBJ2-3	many	TGTGCCAGCAGCTTTAGTCGGACTAGCGGGAGGACGGATACGCAGTATTTT	CASSFSRTSGRTDTQYF
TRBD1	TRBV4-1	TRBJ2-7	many	TGCGCCAGCAGCCATCAGGCCGGGGGGACAGGGGGCTACGAGCAGTACTTC	CASSHQAGGTGGYEQYF
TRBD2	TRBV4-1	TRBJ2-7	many	TGCGCCAGCAGCCAAGCCAGACTAGCGGAATACGAGCAGTACTTC	CASSQARLAEYEQYF
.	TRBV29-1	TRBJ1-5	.	TGCAGCGTTGAAACTGACAGAAATCAGCCCCAGCATTTT	CSVETDRNQPQHF
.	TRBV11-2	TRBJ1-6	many	TGTGCCAGCAGGGTGAGGCAATCACCCCTCCACTTT	CASRVRQSPLHF
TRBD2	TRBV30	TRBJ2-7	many	TGTGCCTGGAGTGTAGGCGGGAGAGCCCCAGGCGAGCAGTACTTC	CAWSVGGRAPGEQYF
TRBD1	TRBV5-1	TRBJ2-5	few	TGCGCCAGCAGCTCTGGGACAGCAGGAGAGACCCAGTACTTC	CASSSGTAGETQYF
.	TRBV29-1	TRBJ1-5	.	TGCAGCGCCACTATAAGGCCGGCAAATGACCAGCATTTT	CSATIRPANDQHF
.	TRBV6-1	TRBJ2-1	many	TGTGCCAGCAGAGGGGAGGGACAGCGAATAAATGAGCAGTTCTTC	CASRGEGQRINEQFF
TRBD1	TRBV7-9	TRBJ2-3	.	TGTGCCAGCAGCCCCCCTGGACAGGGGTCCTATACGCAGTATTTT	CASSPPGQGSYTQYF
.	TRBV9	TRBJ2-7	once	TGTGCCGGCAGCGTAGCCAGCTCCTACGAGCAGTACTTC	CAGSVASSYEQYF
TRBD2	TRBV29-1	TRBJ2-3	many	TGCAGCGTTGCAACCGGGACTAGAACCACAGATACGCAGTATTTT	CSVATGTRTTDTQYF
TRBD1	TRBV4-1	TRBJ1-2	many	TGCGCCAGCAGCCAAGCGCGGACAGGGGAGTATGGCTACACCTTC	CASSQARTGEYGYTF
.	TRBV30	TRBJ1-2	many	TGTGCCTGGAAGGCGGGGAGCTATGGCTACACCTTC	CAWKAGSYGYTF
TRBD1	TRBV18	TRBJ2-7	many	TGTGCCAGCTCACCAATCGGACAGGGTAAGGCCTACGAGCAGTACTTC	CASSPIGQGKAYEQYF
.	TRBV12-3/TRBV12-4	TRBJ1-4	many	TGTGCCAGCAGTTTAGACGGGGGGCGGCCTAATGAAAAACTGTTTTTT	CASSLDGGRPNEKLFF
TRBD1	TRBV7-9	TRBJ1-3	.	TGTGCCAGCAGCTTGGAGGGGGCCCACTCTGGAAACACCATATATTTT	CASSLEGAHSGNTIYF
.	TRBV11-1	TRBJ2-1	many	TGTGCCAGCAGCTTGCTACGGGACGCCCAATACAATGAGCAGTTCTTC	CASSLLRDAQYNEQFF
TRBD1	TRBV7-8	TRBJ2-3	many	TGTGCCAGCAGCTCCCGACAGGGGATGGATACGCAGTATTTT	CASSSRQGMDTQYF
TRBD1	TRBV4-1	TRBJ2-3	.	TGCGCCAGCAGCCAAGAGGGACAGGGATCTAGCACAGATACGCAGTATTTT	CASSQEGQGSSTDTQYF
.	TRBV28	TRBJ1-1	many	TGTGCCAGCAGTTTAAGGTTGTTCAACACTGAAGCTTTCTTT	CASSLRLFNTEAFF
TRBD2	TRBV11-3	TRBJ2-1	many	TGTGCCAGCAGCTTCGCTGGACTAGCGGGAGGAGAAAATGAGCAGTTCTTC	CASSFAGLAGGENEQFF
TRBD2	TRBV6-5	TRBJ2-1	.	TGTGCCAGCAGCGACTCCGGGACTAGCGGGTTTGAGCAGTTCTTC	CASSDSGTSGFEQFF
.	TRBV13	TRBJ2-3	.	TGTGCCAGCAGCCCGAGAATTCGAGGAGTTGATACGCAGTATTTT	CASSPRIRGVDTQYF
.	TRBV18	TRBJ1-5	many	TGTGCCAGCTCACCAGACAGTTCTAGCAATCAGCCCCAGCATTTT	CASSPDSSSNQPQHF